Each of the 24 T cell receptor beta chains below was sequenced from the same sample in a study of cytomegalovirus exposure and HLA in healthy donors. The PCR made use of 60 Vbeta and 13 Jbeta primers. Method: immunoSEQ multiplex PCR; TCRdb's copy keeps in-frame clones and lacks some. The sample records over 70,000 clones, approximately 68% being singletons. Source material: PBMCs. The receptors originated from a woman between 45 and 60 years old in good health and CMV-seropositive.

The chain couples TRBV27 to TRBJ2-7, with a possible D match to TRBD1 (5 bases). CDR1 is MNHEY, CDR2 SMNVEV, per germline (reference sequence). V lost 5 bases to trimming and J lost 1 base, with 12 bases between them. CDR3 length: 14 amino acids. CDR3 residues: CASSARQGSYEQYF. DNA of the CDR3: TGTGCCAGCAGTGCGAGGCAGGGTTCCTACGAGCAGTACTTC.

The chain carries TRBV5-1 and TRBJ2-5; weak D call: TRBD1 (7 bases). V was shortened by 1 base and J by 4 bases, with 14 bases between the two germline ends. This CDR3 is 15 amino acids long. Germline loops: CDR1 SGHRS, CDR2 YFSETQ. The CDR3: CASSLSGRGVETQYF. The CDR3 DNA reads as TGCGCCAGCAGCTTGTCTGGCAGGGGGGTAGAGACCCAGTACTTC.

The chain joins TRBV5-5 to TRBJ2-7, with 9 bases that match TRBD1. The germline CDR1 and CDR2 sequences are SGHKS and YYEKEE (reference sequence). The J segment lost 3 bases and the V segment lost 4 bases, leaving 8 bases of the junction unmatched. The CDR3 is 15 amino acids. CDR3 DNA sequence: TGTGCCAGCAGCGAATCCGGGACAGGGATCTACGAGCAGTACTTC. Protein: CASSESGTGIYEQYF.

The table lists this clone with a few counts. The V call is TRBV9, the J call TRBJ1-2; a possible D gene is TRBD1 (5 bases). Germline values: CDR1 SGDLS, CDR2 YYNGEE. The germline V and J ends were trimmed by 0 bases and 1 base, with 10 bases remaining between them. The CDR3 covers 15 residues. In nucleotides, the CDR3 is TGTGCCAGCAGCGTAGGGGCAGGGCTTAACTATGGCTACACCTTC. This translates into CASSVGAGLNYGYTF.

The chain has TRBV7-6 and TRBJ2-3, with 9 bases matching TRBD1. Germline V gene lookup returns CDR1 SGHVS and CDR2 FNYEAQ. V was pared by 2 bases and J by 3 bases, with 3 bases of the junction left unmatched. The CDR3 covers 15 residues. CDR3 region: CASSLWTGETDTQYF. The DNA for the CDR3 is TGTGCCAGCAGCTTATGGACAGGGGAAACAGATACGCAGTATTTT.

The chain has TRBV6-6 and TRBJ2-5; 10 bases are shared with TRBD2. This CDR3 has 13 amino acids. V trimming: 7 bases; J trimming: 7 bases; junction bases outside the gene matches: 6. CDR1 and CDR2 (germline): MNHNY, SVGAGI (reference sequence). CDR3 sequence reads: CASKSGGEGTQYF. Here the CDR3 DNA reads TGTGCCAGCAAAAGCGGGGGGGAGGGGACCCAGTACTTC.

V and J are TRBV5-4 and TRBJ2-7; D may be TRBD1 (6 bases). This CDR3 contains 13 residues. V was trimmed by 3 bases and J by 3 bases, leaving 10 bases between them. The V gene's germline CDR1 is SGHNT and CDR2 YYREEE (reference sequence). The CDR3 loop reads CASSSTGFYEQYF. CDR3 bases: TGTGCCAGCAGCTCAACAGGGTTCTACGAGCAGTACTTC.

The rearrangement links TRBV9 to TRBJ2-7; no clear D. Germline V gives CDR1 SGDLS, CDR2 YYNGEE. The CDR3 extends over 15 amino acids. V shed 0 bases and J shed 0 bases, with 10 bases lying between them. The CDR3 is CASSVGTDSSYEQYF. CDR3 nucleotide sequence: TGTGCCAGCAGCGTAGGAACAGATAGCTCCTACGAGCAGTACTTC.

This chain joins TRBV7-2 and TRBJ2-6; D might be TRBD2 (6 bases). V shed 4 bases and J shed 0 bases, with 7 bases lying between them. Germline values: CDR1 SGHTA, CDR2 FQGNSA. The CDR3 consists of 15 residues. The CDR3: CASSWRGSGANVLTF. The CDR3 nucleotides are TGTGCCAGCAGCTGGAGGGGCTCTGGGGCCAACGTCCTGACTTTC.

This clone was picked up one time. V is TRBV25-1 and J is TRBJ1-6; TRBD1 might be the D (6 bases). Germline V CDR1 and CDR2: MGHDK, SYGVNS. The CDR3 runs 17 residues. With 4 bases removed from V and 5 bases from J, the gap between germline ends came to 18 bases. CDR3 DNA sequence: TGTGCCAGCAGTGGGGGTCTAAGAGGGGGTGATAATTCACCCCTCCACTTT. Translation: CASSGGLRGGDNSPLHF.

In its sample, this clone was seen a few times. V is TRBV28 and J is TRBJ1-1, with TRBD1 identical over 7 bases. The V gene's germline CDR1 is MDHEN and CDR2 SYDVKM. Unmatched junction bases numbered 25, after V lost 10 bases and J lost 5 bases. The length of the CDR3 is 18 residues. This CDR3 reads CATTRAIGAGGHRTEAFF. Written as DNA, the CDR3 is TGTGCCACCACCCGAGCCATAGGGGCAGGGGGTCATCGGACTGAAGCTTTCTTT.

This rearrangement joins TRBV5-1 to TRBJ2-7, with D possibly matching TRBD1 (6 bases). Looked up from germline, CDR1 is SGHRS and CDR2 is YFSETQ. This CDR3 is built from 15 residues. V lost 0 bases to trimming and J lost 2 bases, with 12 bases between them. For the CDR3, the DNA is TGCGCCAGCAGCTTGGCGACAGGCCCGACCTACGAGCAGTACTTC. Residues: CASSLATGPTYEQYF.

This rearrangement joins TRBV6-6 to TRBJ1-1, with D possibly matching TRBD1 (5 bases). Germline V gives CDR1 MNHNY, CDR2 SVGAGI (reference sequence). The CDR3 contains 16 residues. V was clipped by 0 bases and J by 4 bases, with 15 bases between them. This CDR3 reads CASSYSWGGVGTEAFF. The CDR3 bases are TGTGCCAGCAGTTACTCCTGGGGGGGGGTGGGCACTGAAGCTTTCTTT.

The CDR3 DNA is TGTGCCAGCAGCTTAGCCTCCCTGGGCGATGGGGCTACTGAAGCTTTCTTT. It translates to CASSLASLGDGATEAFF. The chain links TRBV7-6 to TRBJ1-1, with D possibly matching TRBD1 (5 bases). Per germline, CDR1 SGHVS and CDR2 FNYEAQ. The CDR3 runs 17 residues. Trimming took off 0 bases at V and 5 bases at J, with 19 bases between the two ends.

The table lists this clone with a few counts. The chain recombines TRBV28 with TRBJ1-5; D gene ambiguous. Per the germline V gene, CDR1 is MDHEN and CDR2 is SYDVKM. V was shortened by 4 bases and J by 5 bases, with 9 bases between the two germline ends. The CDR3 is 13 amino acids. CDR3 nucleotides: TGTGCCAGCAGTTACGAGGGTTATCAGCCCCAGCATTTT. Its translation is CASSYEGYQPQHF.

This clone was picked up a small number of times. The rearrangement uses TRBV5-6 and TRBJ2-1; 9 nucleotides agree with TRBD2. Unmatched junction bases numbered 7, after V lost 0 bases and J lost 6 bases. The length of the CDR3 is 16 residues. CDR1 SGHDT and CDR2 YYEEEE come from the germline V gene. CDR3 amino acids: CASSLEGAGGPNEQFF. The CDR3 nucleotides read TGTGCCAGCAGCTTGGAAGGGGCGGGGGGGCCCAATGAGCAGTTCTTC.

The chain has TRBV27 and TRBJ1-6; D remains unclear. V lost 3 bases and J 4 bases, leaving 7 bases between the germline ends. Germline V gives CDR1 MNHEY, CDR2 SMNVEV (reference sequence). This CDR3 contains 14 residues. Here the CDR3 reads CASSLWQYNSPLHF. The DNA of the CDR3 is TGTGCCAGCAGTTTGTGGCAGTATAATTCACCCCTCCACTTT.

The V and J genes are TRBV29-1 and TRBJ1-3, with D perhaps TRBD1 (5 bases). The CDR3 loop spans 12 amino acids. V shed 5 bases and J shed 1 base, with 6 bases lying between them. In germline, CDR1 is SQVTM, CDR2 ANQGSEA. CDR3: CSVTGSGNTIYF. The CDR3 region has the DNA TGCAGCGTTACAGGATCTGGAAACACCATATATTTT.

The V gene is TRBV9, the J gene TRBJ2-6, with D unclear. Trimming took off 1 base at V and 2 bases at J, with 7 bases between the two ends. This CDR3 has 15 residues. Germline V CDR1 and CDR2: SGDLS, YYNGEE. The CDR3 DNA reads TGTGCCAGCAGCGTAACGAGAGCTGGGGCCAACGTCCTGACTTTC. Its translation: CASSVTRAGANVLTF.

This chain links TRBV28 with TRBJ1-2, with a tentative D call TRBD1 (5 bases). Germline CDR1 reads MDHEN; CDR2 reads SYDVKM. V was cut by 1 base and J by 7 bases, with 10 bases left in between. The CDR3 runs 13 residues. CDR3 DNA sequence: TGTGCCAGCAGTTTATTCAGGGAGGGTGGCTACACCTTC. Translated, it gives CASSLFREGGYTF.

V gene TRBV28 combines with J gene TRBJ1-2, with TRBD1 as a possible D gene (5 bases). The CDR3 is 13 amino acids. Germline lookup yields CDR1 MDHEN and CDR2 SYDVKM. Trimming pared 6 bases from V and 3 bases from J, leaving 11 bases between. CDR3 loop: CASRLQGDYGYTF. DNA for the CDR3: TGTGCCAGCAGACTCCAGGGTGACTATGGCTACACCTTC.

Concerning this clone: The junction departs from germline at one end; a sequencing error may be responsible. Other DNA sequences within the sample encode an identical CDR3. The chain joins TRBV7-6 to TRBJ2-5, with D maybe TRBD2 (7 bases). The CDR3 loop spans 14 amino acids. Germline assignment: CDR1 SGHVS and CDR2 FNYEAQ. The CDR3 loop reads CASSPEGGEETQYF. The CDR3 DNA reads TGTGCCAGCAGCCCCGAGGGGGGGGAAGAGACTCAGTACTTC.

The rearrangement joins TRBV4-2 to TRBJ2-7; 7 bases line up with TRBD1. CDR1 LGHNA and CDR2 YNFKEQ come from the germline V gene. The CDR3 spans 15 residues. J gave up 2 bases and V 0 bases, and 4 bases lay outside the gene matches. CDR3 sequence: CASSQEGQATYEQYF. CDR3 coding DNA: TGTGCCAGCAGCCAAGAAGGACAGGCTACCTACGAGCAGTACTTC.

The V call is TRBV5-6, the J call TRBJ2-7; D is unresolved. CDR1 and CDR2 (germline): SGHDT, YYEEEE. Trimming left V 0 bases short and J 4 bases short, with 8 bases between. This CDR3 is built from 13 residues. CDR3 protein: CASSLEQRYEQYF. CDR3 nucleotide sequence: TGTGCCAGCAGCTTGGAGCAACGATACGAGCAGTACTTC.